The 7 T cell receptor beta chains reported below all come from one sample, sequenced in a study of glioma-infiltrating T cells. Amplification of TCR alpha and beta CDR3 regions from RNA used iRepertoire nested multiplex PCR. TCRdb reprocessed the multiplex PCR reads via MiXCR and lists one record per CDR3 protein. The table has approximately 120,000 distinct CDR3 sequences, roughly 20% seen once; the top ten hold roughly 15%. Sequenced material: glioma tissue, nonneoplastic brain tissue, or PBMCs (not recorded which). Receptors originate from a human donor with low-grade glioma or glioblastoma, undergoing nonglioma brain surgery, or in good health (not recorded which).

The sample holds many counts of this clonotype. CDR3 in amino acids: CSATLRKGRLNTEAFF. The CDR3 nucleotides read TGCAGTGCTACCCTCCGAAAGGGGCGGCTGAACACTGAAGCTTTCTTT. The chain couples TRBV20-1 to TRBJ1-1, with D tentatively TRBD1 (5 bases). The CDR3 length is 16 residues. Trimming shortened V by 4 bases and J by 0 bases, and 18 bases separated the two germline ends. Germline V CDR1 and CDR2: DFQATT, SNEGSKA (reference sequence).

This clonotype was seen many times. The chain uses TRBV12-3 or TRBV12-4 and TRBJ2-1; possibly TRBD2 for D (6 bases). V dropped 5 bases and J dropped 8 bases, with 13 bases sitting between them. CDR3 length equals 13 residues. CDR3 coding DNA: TGTGCCAGCAGTCAAAGTGCGGGGTATGAGCAGTTCTTC. It encodes CASSQSAGYEQFF.

This clonotype appeared a few times. The gene calls are TRBV5-1 and TRBJ2-3; 11 bases agree with TRBD2. CDR1 SGHRS and CDR2 YFSETQ come from the germline V gene. V shed 0 bases and J 0 bases; nucleotides not matched to a gene: 9. CDR3 size: 19 residues. This CDR3 reads CASSLEALAGDTSTDTQYF. The CDR3 DNA sequence: TGCGCCAGCAGCTTGGAGGCACTAGCGGGGGATACTAGCACAGATACGCAGTATTTT.

This chain uses TRBV27 with TRBJ1-6; D gene uncertain. The CDR3 loop spans 14 amino acids. Germline assignment: CDR1 MNHEY and CDR2 SMNVEV (reference sequence). Trimming stripped 5 bases from V and 14 bases from J, with 19 bases between. CDR3 bases: TGTGCCAGCAGTCCTACGGGAGTGGCCCCAACCCTCCACTTT. Amino acid sequence: CASSPTGVAPTLHF.

Ten or more counts support this clonotype. This chain joins TRBV19 and TRBJ1-1; D is uncertain. Trimming removed 5 bases from V and 7 bases from J, with 8 bases in between. In germline, CDR1 is LNHDA, CDR2 SQIVND (reference sequence). The CDR3 runs to 11 residues. In DNA, the CDR3 is TGTGCCAGTAGTCAAACTAATGAAGCTTTCTTT. Translated, it gives CASSQTNEAFF.

This clonotype was observed at least ten times. This chain joins TRBV7-2 and TRBJ1-1; possibly TRBD1 for D (5 bases). The CDR3 runs to 14 residues. V was clipped by 7 bases and J by 1 base, with 13 bases between them. Germline CDR1 reads SGHTA; CDR2 reads FQGNSA. CDR3: CASTQMTENTEAFF. The CDR3 nucleotides read TGTGCCAGCACCCAAATGACAGAGAACACTGAAGCTTTCTTT.

This clonotype was seen more than once but under ten times. The chain employs TRBV6-1 and TRBJ2-1; a possible D gene is TRBD2 (6 bases). Trimming took 4 bases from V and 8 from J, leaving 21 bases between them. This CDR3 is 16 amino acids long. Germline lookup yields CDR1 MNHNS and CDR2 SASEGT. In DNA, the CDR3 is TGTGCCAGCAGTGGTACTAGCTTTTGGGGGTTCGATGAGCAGTTCTTC. Residues: CASSGTSFWGFDEQFF.